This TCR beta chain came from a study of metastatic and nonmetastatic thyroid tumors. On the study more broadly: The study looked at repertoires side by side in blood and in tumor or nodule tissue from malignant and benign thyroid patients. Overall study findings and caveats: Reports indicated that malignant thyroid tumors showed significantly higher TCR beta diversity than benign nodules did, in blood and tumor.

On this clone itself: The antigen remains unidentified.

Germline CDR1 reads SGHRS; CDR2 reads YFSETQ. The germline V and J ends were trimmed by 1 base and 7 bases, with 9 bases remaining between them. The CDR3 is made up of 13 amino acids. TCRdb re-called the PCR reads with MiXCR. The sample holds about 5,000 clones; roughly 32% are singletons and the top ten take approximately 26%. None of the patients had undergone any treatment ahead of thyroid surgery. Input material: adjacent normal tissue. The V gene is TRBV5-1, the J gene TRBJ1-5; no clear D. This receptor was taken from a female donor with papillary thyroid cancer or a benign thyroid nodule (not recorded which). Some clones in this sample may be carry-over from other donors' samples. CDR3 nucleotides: TGCGCCAGCAGCTTGTCGGGAGACCAGCCCCAGCATTTT. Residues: CASSLSGDQPQHF.